These T cell receptor beta chains were read from a single sample in a study of cytomegalovirus exposure and HLA in healthy donors. Profiled with immunoSEQ multiplex PCR; TCRdb holds only in-frame clones, not every one. The table shows 200,000 or so clones, with roughly 84% occurring only once. What was sequenced was PBMCs. The receptors here all came from a woman aged 18-29 years in good health and CMV-seropositive. The CDR3 runs from the conserved cysteine through the conserved F or W. A D gene is named only where the DNA matches it firmly. For some rows the clone size is stated as once, few or many, or as a class when expanded; others skip it.

>TRBJ2-2|TRBV28|.|TRBD2
TGTGCCGGGAGTCGGTGGCGGGAGGGCGGGGAGCTGTTTTTT
CAGSRWREGGELFF
>TRBJ2-7|TRBV11-2|.|TRBD2
TGTGCCAGCAGCTTAGAAGGCGGGAGGACCTACGAGCAGTACTTC
CASSLEGGRTYEQYF
>TRBJ1-5|TRBV28|.|.
TGTGCCAGCAAGCCCCGGAGTGGCGATCAGCCCCAGCATTTT
CASKPRSGDQPQHF
>TRBJ1-2|TRBV19|.|.
TGTGCCAGTAGTATTCGGAGACAGGTATCGGACTACACCTTC
CASSIRRQVSDYTF
>TRBJ2-7|TRBV6-1|.|.
TGTGCCAGCAGTGAATTGAGGGAGCAGTACTTC
CASSELREQYF
>TRBJ1-1|TRBV27|.|TRBD1
TGTGCCAGCGGAGGACAGGGGGACACTGAAGCTTTCTTT
CASGGQGDTEAFF
>TRBJ2-6|TRBV25-1|.|TRBD1
TGTGCCAGCAGTGGACCCGACAGGGATGGTGATGGGGCCAACGTCCTGACTTTC
CASSGPDRDGDGANVLTF
>TRBJ2-7|TRBV19|once|.
TGTGCCAGTAGTATAGGAAATGCGGCTCTTAGCTCCTACGAGCAGTACTTC
CASSIGNAALSSYEQYF
>TRBJ1-3|TRBV14|.|.
TGTGCCAGCAGCTTAGCTGGCCTGTATGGAAACACCATATATTTT
CASSLAGLYGNTIYF
>TRBJ2-7|TRBV7-8|.|TRBD2
TGTGCCAGCAGCTTGAGACTAGCGGGAGTTCTTGTCCCGTACTACGAGCAGTACTTC
CASSLRLAGVLVPYYEQYF
>TRBJ2-7|TRBV7-9|few|.
TGTGCCAGCAGCCCCGCGGGACAGAACGAGCAGTACTTC
CASSPAGQNEQYF
>TRBJ1-4|TRBV27|.|TRBD1
TGTGCCAGCAGTTCGACAGGGTTTAGGGAAAAACTGTTTTTT
CASSSTGFREKLFF
>TRBJ1-5|TRBV7-8|.|.
TGTGCCAGCAGCCCCGCGGTAGGTGGCAATCAGCCCCAGCATTTT
CASSPAVGGNQPQHF
>TRBJ2-7|TRBV27|.|.
TGTGCCAGCAGTTGGGGGGGGAAGGGGGCCTACGAGCAGTACTTC
CASSWGGKGAYEQYF
>TRBJ2-1|TRBV9|once|TRBD2
TGTGCCAGCAGCGGTAGCGGGAGGAGTGATGAGCAGTTCTTC
CASSGSGRSDEQFF
>TRBJ1-3|TRBV2|.|TRBD1
TGTGCCAGCAGTACGGGACAGGGAAACACCATATATTTT
CASSTGQGNTIYF
>TRBJ2-3|TRBV9|.|.
TGTGCCAGCAGTCCGGTCGAGTTCACAGATACGCAGTATTTT
CASSPVEFTDTQYF
>TRBJ1-5|TRBV7-9|.|.
TGTGCCAGCAGCAGAGGACAGTATCAGCCCCAGCATTTT
CASSRGQYQPQHF
>TRBJ2-3|TRBV15|.|.
TGTGCCACCAGCGGGTTGACAGGATACACAGATACGCAGTATTTT
CATSGLTGYTDTQYF
>TRBJ1-2|TRBV19|.|TRBD1
TGTGCCAGTAGTCCGGGACAGGAGTATGGCTACACCTTC
CASSPGQEYGYTF
>TRBJ1-5|TRBV19|.|.
TGTGCCAGTTTTGCTGCTCTTGGGAGGGGGTCAGACAATCAGCCCCAGCATTTT
CASFAALGRGSDNQPQHF
>TRBJ1-2|TRBV29-1|.|.
TGCAGCGTTGAGTCCCGGGGTCCCTATGGCTACACCTTC
CSVESRGPYGYTF
>TRBJ2-1|TRBV20-1|.|.
TGCAGTGCTAGTCGGGGTGAGCAGTTCTTC
CSASRGEQFF
>TRBJ1-5|TRBV19|.|TRBD1
TGTGCCAGTAGTATAAGGACAGGGAAGGATAGCAATCAGCCCCAGCATTTT
CASSIRTGKDSNQPQHF
>TRBJ2-5|TRBV2|few|.
TGTGCCAGCAGGGCCACCAGGGAAGAGACCCAGTACTTC
CASRATREETQYF
>TRBJ2-7|TRBV5-1|.|.
TGCGCCAGCAGCTTGGAATTTCCCACCTACGAGCAGTACTTC
CASSLEFPTYEQYF
>TRBJ2-2|TRBV6-5|few|TRBD2
TGTGCCAGCAGTTACGGGGGAGGGCGCACCGGGGAGCTGTTTTTT
CASSYGGGRTGELFF
>TRBJ1-1|TRBV15|.|.
TGTGCCACCAGCAGAGATTACCAGGGTGCAGCTTTCTTT
CATSRDYQGAAFF
>TRBJ2-1|TRBV6-1|.|.
TGTGCCGGGGGGGCTAGAGGCAATGAGCAGTTCTTC
CAGGARGNEQFF
>TRBJ1-2|TRBV11-2|.|TRBD1
TGTGCCAGCAGCTTAGGGACCCGGGACAGGGTTTCCTATGGCTACACCTTC
CASSLGTRDRVSYGYTF
>TRBJ2-7|TRBV29-1|.|TRBD2
TGCAGCGTTTGGGTACTAGCGGGAGGGAGCTCCTACGAGCAGTACTTC
CSVWVLAGGSSYEQYF
>TRBJ1-5|TRBV4-1|.|.
TGCGCCAGCAGCCCACCGACAGAGGATTATCAGCCCCAGCATTTT
CASSPPTEDYQPQHF